A single TCR beta chain is shown here with its context. Libraries for TCR beta were made by quantitative 5'-RACE with molecular barcodes. TCRdb re-derived calls from the 5' RACE reads in MiXCR, one entry per CDR3 protein. The table shows approximately 300,000 distinct CDR3 sequences, with less than 25% occurring only once. This sample is part of a study of CD8 T cells in ankylosing spondylitis. Specimen: blood, either unsorted or a sorted T cell fraction (not recorded which). The clonotype comes from a female donor with ankylosing spondylitis or in good health (not recorded which).

CDR3 in amino acids: CASSPGLAGRSEQFF. CDR3 sequence (DNA): TGTGCCAGCAGTCCGGGACTAGCGGGAAGAAGTGAGCAGTTCTTC. The chain uses TRBV7-2 and TRBJ2-1; the match to TRBD2 covers 13 bases. After removal of 6 bases from V and 9 bases from J, the junction contained 8 bases not matched to a gene. CDR1 and CDR2 from the germline V gene are SGHTA and FQGNSA. The CDR3 contains 15 residues.